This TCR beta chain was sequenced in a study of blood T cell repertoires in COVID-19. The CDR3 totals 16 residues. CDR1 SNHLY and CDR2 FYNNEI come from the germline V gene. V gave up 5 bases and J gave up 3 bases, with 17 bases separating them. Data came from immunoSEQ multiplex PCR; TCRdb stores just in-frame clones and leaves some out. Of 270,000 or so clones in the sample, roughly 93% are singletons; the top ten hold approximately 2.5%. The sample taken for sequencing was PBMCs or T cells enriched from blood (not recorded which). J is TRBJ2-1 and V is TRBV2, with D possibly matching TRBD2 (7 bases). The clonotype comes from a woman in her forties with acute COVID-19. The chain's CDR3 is CASSPSVGGLYNEQFF. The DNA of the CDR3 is TGTGCCAGCAGTCCCTCAGTGGGGGGGCTCTACAATGAGCAGTTCTTC.